The 23 T cell receptor beta chains below all came from one sample that was sequenced in a study of cytomegalovirus exposure and HLA in healthy donors. The PCR had 60 Vbeta and 13 Jbeta primers. Only in-frame clones appear in the TCRdb table, and some are missing; sequencing was by immunoSEQ multiplex PCR. The data contain 150,000 to 200,000 clones, 70% to 80% of them singletons. Sample: PBMCs. These receptors were collected from a woman aged 45-65 years in good health and CMV-seronegative.

The chain joins TRBV6-4 to TRBJ2-7, with no clear D. CDR1 is MRHNA, CDR2 SNTAGT, per germline. This CDR3 spans 12 amino acids. Trimming stripped 6 bases from V and 5 bases from J, with 11 bases between. The CDR3 loop reads CASRASGHEQYF. The CDR3 DNA reads TGTGCCAGCAGGGCTAGTGGCCACGAGCAGTACTTC.

This clone was detected only a few times. The chain links TRBV19 to TRBJ1-5; D is possibly TRBD1 (6 bases). The CDR3 length is 13 residues. Per germline, CDR1 LNHDA and CDR2 SQIVND (reference sequence). Trimming pared 9 bases from V and 4 bases from J, leaving 13 bases between. The CDR3 region is CASSKGENQPQHF. The CDR3, as DNA: TGTGCCAGCTCAAAGGGGGAAAATCAGCCCCAGCATTTT.

The rearrangement links TRBV5-5 to TRBJ1-5; perhaps TRBD1 as D (5 bases). Trimming removed 4 bases at V and 5 bases at J, with 13 bases between. Germline V gene lookup returns CDR1 SGHKS and CDR2 YYEKEE (reference sequence). CDR3 length: 14 amino acids. The CDR3 DNA reads as TGTGCCAGCAGCGTGGGACCCAGGGATCAGCCCCAGCATTTT. Protein: CASSVGPRDQPQHF.

The V gene is TRBV5-5, the J gene TRBJ1-5; weak D call: TRBD1 (5 bases). The CDR3 length is 19 residues. Germline lookup yields CDR1 SGHKS and CDR2 YYEKEE (reference sequence). V gave up 0 bases and J gave up 4 bases, with 23 bases separating them. CDR3 in amino acids: CASSLATPGTEKSNQPQHF. CDR3 in DNA: TGTGCCAGCAGCTTGGCTACGCCAGGGACTGAAAAATCGAATCAGCCCCAGCATTTT.

This chain uses TRBV7-3 with TRBJ2-2; 10 bases match TRBD1. The J segment lost 7 bases and the V segment lost 5 bases, leaving 7 bases of the junction unmatched. CDR3 length: 15 residues. CDR1 is SGHTA, CDR2 FQGTGA, per germline. The DNA of the CDR3 is TGTGCCAGCAGCGCCGACAGGGGGCCCGGCGGGGAGCTGTTTTTT. Residues: CASSADRGPGGELFF. Full variable domain (outside the CDR3, taken from reference TRBV7-3 and TRBJ2-2): GAGVSQTPSNKVTEKGKYVELRCDPISGHTALYWYRQSLGQGPEFLIYFQGTGAADDSGLPNDRFFAVRPEGSVSTLKIQRTERGDSAVYLCASSADRGPGGELFFGEGSRLTVL.

This clone was detected only once. The V and J genes are TRBV29-1 and TRBJ1-1; D not resolved. Germline lookup yields CDR1 SQVTM and CDR2 ANQGSEA. V lost 0 bases, J lost 6 bases, and 8 bases lay in between. This CDR3 is 12 amino acids long. CDR3 coding DNA: TGCAGCGTTGAAGATACGGGGTCTGAAGCTTTCTTT. This sequence encodes CSVEDTGSEAFF.

J is TRBJ2-3 and V is TRBV5-4; weak D call: TRBD1 (7 bases). V lost 0 bases, J lost 3 bases, and 11 bases lay in between. Germline-derived CDR1 and CDR2 are SGHNT and YYREEE (reference sequence). CDR3 length: 15 amino acids. CDR3 amino acids: CASSLGGDSTDTQYF. Here the CDR3 DNA reads TGTGCCAGCAGCTTGGGGGGGGACAGTACAGATACGCAGTATTTT.

This sequence joins TRBV19 and TRBJ2-5; 14 bases fit TRBD2. This CDR3 is built from 15 residues. The trim removed 9 bases at V and 3 bases at J, leaving 6 bases unmatched. CDR1 is LNHDA and CDR2 is SQIVND in the germline V gene (reference sequence). Here the CDR3 reads CASRLAGGREETQYF. The CDR3 coding sequence is TGTGCCAGCAGACTAGCGGGGGGGAGGGAAGAGACCCAGTACTTC.

DNA for the CDR3: TGTGCCAGCAGGATGACAGGGGTGGACACTGAAGCTTTCTTT. Its translation is CASRMTGVDTEAFF. V usage is TRBV2 and J usage is TRBJ1-1; 8 bases align to TRBD1. Germline CDR1 is SNHLY and CDR2 is FYNNEI. The V segment lost 6 bases and the J segment 3 bases; nucleotides outside the gene matches: 6. This CDR3 has 14 amino acids.

This chain uses TRBV7-3 with TRBJ2-5; 8 bases are a match to TRBD2. This CDR3 is 15 amino acids long. Germline CDR1 is SGHTA and CDR2 is FQGTGA. Losses at the gene ends were 2 bases for V and 2 bases for J; bases not matched to a gene: 4. The DNA of the CDR3 is TGTGCCAGCAGCTTATGGGCTAGCGGGCAAGAGACCCAGTACTTC. It specifies CASSLWASGQETQYF.

The chain has TRBV28 and TRBJ2-3; the match to TRBD2 covers 11 bases. Germline V lookup: CDR1 MDHEN, CDR2 SYDVKM. V lost 7 bases and J lost 3; bases outside the gene matches: 3. The CDR3 runs to 14 residues. The CDR3 region is CASIASGRTDTQYF. CDR3 sequence (DNA): TGTGCCAGCATCGCTAGCGGGAGGACAGATACGCAGTATTTT.

The chain couples TRBV19 to TRBJ2-2; 8 bases are shared with TRBD1. Germline loops: CDR1 LNHDA, CDR2 SQIVND (reference sequence). CDR3 length: 14 residues. The ends lost 5 bases at V and 6 bases at J; junction bases unmatched: 5. The CDR3 loop is CASSFRTGSGELFF. The CDR3 bases are TGTGCCAGTAGTTTCCGGACAGGGTCCGGGGAGCTGTTTTTT.

The chain carries TRBV28 and TRBJ2-7; D unresolved. Between the trimmed V and J ends, which lost 6 bases and 5 bases, there was a span of 17 bases. CDR3 length: 14 amino acids. Germline V CDR1 and CDR2: MDHEN, SYDVKM. CDR3 loop: CASRKIQARNEQYF. CDR3 in DNA: TGTGCCAGCAGAAAAATCCAAGCTAGGAACGAGCAGTACTTC.

V is TRBV19 and J is TRBJ2-5; a weak D match, TRBD1 (6 bases). The length of the CDR3 is 13 residues. Germline V lookup: CDR1 LNHDA, CDR2 SQIVND (reference sequence). Trimming took 6 bases from V and 2 from J, leaving 10 bases between them. CDR3 sequence: CASSQDRQETQYF. CDR3 bases: TGTGCCAGTAGCCAGGACAGACAAGAGACCCAGTACTTC.

This chain links TRBV10-3 with TRBJ1-2, with 9 bases identical to TRBD1. Germline CDR1 is ENHRY and CDR2 is SYGVKD. V was clipped by 5 bases and J by 6 bases; unmatched bases: 4. This CDR3 comprises 13 residues. The CDR3, as DNA: TGTGCCATCAGTAGACAGGGGGAAGATGGCTACACCTTC. Its protein product is CAISRQGEDGYTF.

The J gene is TRBJ2-7, the V gene TRBV28; 10 bases match TRBD2. Germline lookup yields CDR1 MDHEN and CDR2 SYDVKM. The trim removed 1 base at V and 0 bases at J, leaving 3 bases unmatched. This CDR3 region has 16 residues. The CDR3 DNA follows: TGTGCCAGCAGTTTATCGACTAGCGGGTACTCCTACGAGCAGTACTTC. Residues: CASSLSTSGYSYEQYF.

This clone appeared once. V is TRBV14 and J is TRBJ2-5, with D possibly matching TRBD1 (6 bases). The CDR3 runs 16 residues. Germline CDR1 is SGHDN and CDR2 is FVKESK. V gave up 1 base and J gave up 5 bases, with 17 bases separating them. The CDR3 spells CASSQGAGTGWETQYF. The CDR3 coding sequence is TGTGCCAGCAGCCAAGGAGCCGGTACAGGGTGGGAGACCCAGTACTTC.

The count of this clone is one. Other DNA variants within this sample encode the same CDR3. This rearrangement joins TRBV10-3 to TRBJ2-3, with D possibly TRBD1 on 5 matching bases. The CDR3 contains 14 residues. The V end lost 6 bases, the J end lost 0 bases, and 10 bases lay between the germline ends. CDR1 and CDR2 from the germline V gene are ENHRY and SYGVKD. The CDR3 loop reads CAIRSPGSTDTQYF. CDR3 DNA: TGTGCCATCAGGTCCCCAGGGAGCACAGATACGCAGTATTTT.

The chain couples TRBV15 to TRBJ2-3, with 7 bases fitting TRBD2. Per the germline V gene, CDR1 is LNHNV and CDR2 is YYDKDF (reference sequence). The CDR3 contains 13 residues. The V segment lost 5 bases and the J segment 8 bases; nucleotides outside the gene matches: 7. CDR3 in DNA: TGTGCCACCAGCCAAGATTGGGGGGGTACGCAGTATTTT. Residues: CATSQDWGGTQYF.

This rearrangement joins TRBV12-1 to TRBJ2-6; TRBD2, as called in the table, went unchecked against the DNA. TRBV12-1 is annotated as a pseudogene. The CDR3 loop spans 16 amino acids. For the CDR3, the DNA is TGTGCCAGCATACTAGCGGGAGGGCCCAGGGCCAACGTCCTGACTTTC. Protein: CASILAGGPRANVLTF.

The chain has TRBV11-1 and TRBJ1-1; D unresolved. Germline CDR1 reads SGHAT; CDR2 reads FQDESV (reference sequence). V lost 5 bases, J lost 1 base, and 11 bases lay in between. The CDR3 is 14 residues long. As DNA, the CDR3 is TGTGCCAGCAGCCCCTTTAGTGGGAACACTGAAGCTTTCTTT. Residues: CASSPFSGNTEAFF.

The V call is TRBV28, the J call TRBJ2-3; TRBD2 agrees at 10 bases. Per germline, CDR1 MDHEN and CDR2 SYDVKM. The CDR3 runs 18 residues. Trimming cost V 3 bases and J 4 bases; bases outside gene matches: 13. The CDR3, as DNA: TGTGCCAGCAGTTTCCCCAGGAGGAGCGGGGGGGCGGCAGATACGCAGTATTTT. This sequence encodes CASSFPRRSGGAADTQYF. The full variable domain, completed using reference TRBV28 and TRBJ2-3, is DVKVTQSSRYLVKRTGEKVFLECVQDMDHENMFWYRQDPGLGLRLIYFSYDVKMKEKGDIPEGYSVSREKKERFSLILESASTNQTSMYLCASSFPRRSGGAADTQYFGPGTRLTVL.

This clone was observed once. The chain couples TRBV4-3 to TRBJ2-1, with TRBD2 matching 8 bases. CDR1 and CDR2 (germline): LGHNA, YSLEER. V lost 0 bases and J lost 0; bases outside the gene matches: 10. The CDR3 loop spans 19 amino acids. CDR3 nucleotide sequence: TGCGCCAGCAGCCAAGAGGGGAGGAGGGCGGGAGGCTCCTACAATGAGCAGTTCTTC. Its protein is CASSQEGRRAGGSYNEQFF.